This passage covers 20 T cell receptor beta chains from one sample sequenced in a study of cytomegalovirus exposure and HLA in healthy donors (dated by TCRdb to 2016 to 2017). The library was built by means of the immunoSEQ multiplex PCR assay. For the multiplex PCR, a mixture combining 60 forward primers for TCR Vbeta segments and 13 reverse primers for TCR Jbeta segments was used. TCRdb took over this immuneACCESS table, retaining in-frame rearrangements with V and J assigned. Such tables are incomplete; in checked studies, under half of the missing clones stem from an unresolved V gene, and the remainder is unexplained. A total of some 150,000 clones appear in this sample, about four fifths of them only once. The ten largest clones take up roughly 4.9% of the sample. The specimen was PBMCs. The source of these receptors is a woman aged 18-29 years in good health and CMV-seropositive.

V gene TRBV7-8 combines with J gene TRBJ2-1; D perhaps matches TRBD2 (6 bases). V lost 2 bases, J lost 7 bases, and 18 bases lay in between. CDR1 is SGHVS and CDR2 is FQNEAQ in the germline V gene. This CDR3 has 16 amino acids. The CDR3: CASSLTRLSGENEQFF. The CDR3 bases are TGTGCCAGCAGCTTAACTCGGTTATCGGGGGAGAATGAGCAGTTCTTC.

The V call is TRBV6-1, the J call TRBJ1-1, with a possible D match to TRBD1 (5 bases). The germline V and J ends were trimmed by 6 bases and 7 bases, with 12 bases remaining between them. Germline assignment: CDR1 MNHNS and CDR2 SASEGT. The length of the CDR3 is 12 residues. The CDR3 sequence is CASRQASGEAFF. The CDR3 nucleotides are TGTGCCAGCAGACAGGCTTCTGGTGAAGCTTTCTTT.

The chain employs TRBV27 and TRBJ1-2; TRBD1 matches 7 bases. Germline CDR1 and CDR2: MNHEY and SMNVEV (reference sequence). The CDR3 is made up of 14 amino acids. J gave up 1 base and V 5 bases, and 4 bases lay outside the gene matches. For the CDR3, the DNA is TGTGCCAGCAGTCTCCGGGACAGTAACTATGGCTACACCTTC. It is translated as CASSLRDSNYGYTF.

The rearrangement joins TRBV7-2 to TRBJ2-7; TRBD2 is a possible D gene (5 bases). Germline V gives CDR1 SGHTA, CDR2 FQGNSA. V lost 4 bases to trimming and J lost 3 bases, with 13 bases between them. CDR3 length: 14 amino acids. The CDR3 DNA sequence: TGTGCCAGCAGCTCCGGACTGGGATACTACGAGCAGTACTTC. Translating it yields CASSSGLGYYEQYF.

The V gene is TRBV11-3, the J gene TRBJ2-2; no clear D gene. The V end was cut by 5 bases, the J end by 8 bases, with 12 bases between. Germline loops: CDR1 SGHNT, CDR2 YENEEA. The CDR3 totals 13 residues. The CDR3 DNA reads TGTGCCAGCAGCCCGCAGTGGTGGGGGGAGCTGTTTTTT. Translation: CASSPQWWGELFF.

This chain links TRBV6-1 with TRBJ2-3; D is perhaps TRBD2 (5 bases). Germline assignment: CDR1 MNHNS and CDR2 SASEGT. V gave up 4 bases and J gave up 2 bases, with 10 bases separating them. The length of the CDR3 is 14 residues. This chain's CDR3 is CASSVGLATDTQYF. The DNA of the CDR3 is TGTGCCAGCAGTGTTGGGCTAGCCACAGATACGCAGTATTTT.

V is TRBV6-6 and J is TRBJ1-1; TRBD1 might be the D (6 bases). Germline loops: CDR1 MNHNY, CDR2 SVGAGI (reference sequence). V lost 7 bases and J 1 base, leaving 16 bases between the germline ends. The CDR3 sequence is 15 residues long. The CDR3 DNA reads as TGTGCCAGCATTACCGGGGGGGCAGCGAACACTGAAGCTTTCTTT. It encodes CASITGGAANTEAFF.

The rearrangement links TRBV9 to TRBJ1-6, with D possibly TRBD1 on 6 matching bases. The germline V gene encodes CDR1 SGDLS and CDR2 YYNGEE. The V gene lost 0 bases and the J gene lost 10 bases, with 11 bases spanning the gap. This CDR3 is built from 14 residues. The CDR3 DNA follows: TGTGCCAGCAGCGTAGCGGGACAACGATCACCCCTCCACTTT. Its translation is CASSVAGQRSPLHF.

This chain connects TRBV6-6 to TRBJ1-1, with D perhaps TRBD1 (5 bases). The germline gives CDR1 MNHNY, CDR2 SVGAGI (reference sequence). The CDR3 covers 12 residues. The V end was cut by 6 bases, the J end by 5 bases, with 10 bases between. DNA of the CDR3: TGTGCCAGCAGACAGGCAAGGACTGAAGCTTTCTTT. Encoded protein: CASRQARTEAFF.

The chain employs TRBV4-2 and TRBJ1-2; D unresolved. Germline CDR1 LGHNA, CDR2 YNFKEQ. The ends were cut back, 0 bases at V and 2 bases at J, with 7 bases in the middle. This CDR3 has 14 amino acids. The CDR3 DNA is TGTGCCAGCAGCCAAGATCCAGGAAACTATGGCTACACCTTC. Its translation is CASSQDPGNYGYTF.

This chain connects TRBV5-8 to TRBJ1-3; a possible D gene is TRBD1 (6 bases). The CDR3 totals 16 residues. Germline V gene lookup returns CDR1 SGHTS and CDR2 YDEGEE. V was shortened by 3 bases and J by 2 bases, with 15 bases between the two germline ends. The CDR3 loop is CASSSGGTGPGNTIYF. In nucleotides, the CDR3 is TGTGCCAGCAGCTCGGGGGGCACAGGGCCTGGAAACACCATATATTTT.

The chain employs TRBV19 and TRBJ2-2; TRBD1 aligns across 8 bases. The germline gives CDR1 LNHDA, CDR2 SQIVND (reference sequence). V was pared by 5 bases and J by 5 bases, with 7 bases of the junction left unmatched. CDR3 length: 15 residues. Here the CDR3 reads CASSPRQGWTGELFF. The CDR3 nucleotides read TGTGCCAGTAGTCCCCGACAGGGGTGGACCGGGGAGCTGTTTTTT.

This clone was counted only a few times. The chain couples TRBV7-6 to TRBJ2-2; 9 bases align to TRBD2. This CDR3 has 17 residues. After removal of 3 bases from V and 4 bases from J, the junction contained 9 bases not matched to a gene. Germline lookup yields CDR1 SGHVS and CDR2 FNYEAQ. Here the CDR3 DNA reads TGTGCCAGCAGCTTGGGGGCGGGGGGGCCCGGCACCGGGGAGCTGTTTTTT. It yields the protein CASSLGAGGPGTGELFF. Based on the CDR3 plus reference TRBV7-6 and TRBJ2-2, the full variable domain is GAGVSQSPRYKVTKRGQDVALRCDPISGHVSLYWYRQALGQGPEFLTYFNYEAQQDKSGLPNDRFSAERPEGSISTLTIQRTEQRDSAMYRCASSLGAGGPGTGELFFGEGSRLTVL.

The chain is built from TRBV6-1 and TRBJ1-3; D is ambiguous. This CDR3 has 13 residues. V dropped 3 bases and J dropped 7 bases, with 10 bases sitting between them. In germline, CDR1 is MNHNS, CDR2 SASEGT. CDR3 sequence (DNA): TGTGCCAGCAGTGAGGGCGGGCGTAACACCATATATTTT. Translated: CASSEGGRNTIYF.

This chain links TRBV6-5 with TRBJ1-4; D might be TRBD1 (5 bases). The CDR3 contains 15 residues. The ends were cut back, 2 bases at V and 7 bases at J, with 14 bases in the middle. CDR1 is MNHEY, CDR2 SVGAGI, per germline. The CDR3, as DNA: TGTGCCAGCAGTTACCGGGGGTCTCGGGGTGAAAAACTGTTTTTT. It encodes CASSYRGSRGEKLFF.

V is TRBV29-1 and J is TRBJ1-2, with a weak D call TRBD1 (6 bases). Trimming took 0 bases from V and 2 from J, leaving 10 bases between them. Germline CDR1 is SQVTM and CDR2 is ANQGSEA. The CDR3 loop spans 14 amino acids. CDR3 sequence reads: CSVEDRTGNYGYTF. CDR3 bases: TGCAGCGTTGAAGACCGCACAGGGAACTATGGCTACACCTTC.

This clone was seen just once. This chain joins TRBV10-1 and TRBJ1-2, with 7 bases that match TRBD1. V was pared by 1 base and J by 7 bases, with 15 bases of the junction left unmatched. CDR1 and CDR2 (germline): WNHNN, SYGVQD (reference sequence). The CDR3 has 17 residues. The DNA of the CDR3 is TGCGCCAGCAGTGAGTATGAAGGGGGCGCATTTATTACTGGCTACACCTTC. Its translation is CASSEYEGGAFITGYTF.

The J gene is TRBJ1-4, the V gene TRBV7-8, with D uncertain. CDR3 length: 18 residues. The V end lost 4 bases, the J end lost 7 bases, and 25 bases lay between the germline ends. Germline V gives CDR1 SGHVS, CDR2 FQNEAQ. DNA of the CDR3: TGTGCCAGCAGCTCTATTTCAATGGGCTTACTGACGGCTGAAAAACTGTTTTTT. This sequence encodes CASSSISMGLLTAEKLFF.

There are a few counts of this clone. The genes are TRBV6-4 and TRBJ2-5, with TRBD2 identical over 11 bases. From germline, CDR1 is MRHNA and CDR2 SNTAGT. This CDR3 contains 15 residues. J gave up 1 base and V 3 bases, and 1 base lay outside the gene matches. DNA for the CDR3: TGTGCCAGCAGTGAAACTAGCGGGGGCCAAGAGACCCAGTACTTC. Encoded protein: CASSETSGGQETQYF.

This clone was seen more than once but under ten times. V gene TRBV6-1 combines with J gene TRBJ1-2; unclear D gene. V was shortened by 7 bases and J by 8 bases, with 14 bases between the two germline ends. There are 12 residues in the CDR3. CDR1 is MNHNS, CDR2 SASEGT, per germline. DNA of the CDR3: TGTGCCAGCACCCGCGGAGCCGGAGGCTACACCTTC. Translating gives CASTRGAGGYTF.